The 8 T cell receptor beta chains below come from one sample, sequenced in a study of T cell changes during pregnancy in multiple sclerosis. Using immunoSEQ multiplex PCR, the repertoire was profiled, and TCRdb retains in-frame clones only, with some absent. The sample includes about 27,000 clones, around nine tenths of them seen just once. Sequencing used CD8+ T cells from peripheral blood mononuclear cells, obtained in the second trimester of pregnancy. Receptor source: a female donor with multiple sclerosis, enrolled in a pregnancy study.

The V call is TRBV19, the J call TRBJ1-4, with TRBD1 identical over 9 bases. V was clipped by 5 bases and J by 7 bases; unmatched bases: 2. CDR1 is LNHDA, CDR2 SQIVND, per germline (reference sequence). The CDR3 is 13 amino acids. DNA of the CDR3: TGTGCCAGTAGTGAGACAGGGGGTGAAAAACTGTTTTTT. Its protein product is CASSETGGEKLFF.

This clone was recorded only once. The V call is TRBV30, the J call TRBJ1-2; D is unresolved. From germline, CDR1 is GTSNPN and CDR2 SVGIG (reference sequence). CDR3 length equals 11 residues. Trimming stripped 1 base from V and 3 bases from J, with 3 bases between. The CDR3 nucleotides read TGTGCCTGGAGTGCATACTATGGCTACACCTTC. Translating it yields CAWSAYYGYTF.

V and J are TRBV9 and TRBJ2-1; D ambiguous. CDR3 length: 14 amino acids. Per germline, CDR1 SGDLS and CDR2 YYNGEE. V lost 3 bases, J lost 0 bases, and 7 bases lay in between. The CDR3, as DNA: TGTGCCAGCAGCGCTATTAGCTCCTACAATGAGCAGTTCTTC. It translates to CASSAISSYNEQFF. Supplemented by reference TRBV9 and TRBJ2-1, the full variable domain reads DSGVTQTPKHLITATGQRVTLRCSPRSGDLSVYWYQQSLDQGLQFLIQYYNGEERAKGNILERFSAQQFPDLHSELNLSSLELGDSALYFCASSAISSYNEQFFGPGTRLTVL.

The chain links TRBV30 to TRBJ1-1, with D uncertain. Looked up from germline, CDR1 is GTSNPN and CDR2 is SVGIG (reference sequence). The ends were cut back, 0 bases at V and 4 bases at J, with 9 bases in the middle. This CDR3 has 13 amino acids. In nucleotides, the CDR3 is TGTGCCTGGAGTGTACTGGGAGCCACTGAAGCTTTCTTT. Its protein is CAWSVLGATEAFF.

This clone is a singleton in its sample. The chain links TRBV15 to TRBJ2-7, with D possibly matching TRBD2 (6 bases). The CDR3 covers 15 residues. V was pared by 1 base and J by 2 bases, with 12 bases between. Germline V gene lookup returns CDR1 LNHNV and CDR2 YYDKDF (reference sequence). This CDR3 reads CATSRGLVGAYEQYF. The CDR3 DNA is TGTGCCACCAGCAGAGGACTAGTGGGGGCCTACGAGCAGTACTTC.

This sequence joins TRBV9 and TRBJ2-1; possible D gene TRBD2, 6 bases. The CDR3 contains 17 residues. CDR1 and CDR2 (germline): SGDLS, YYNGEE. V lost 0 bases and J lost 4, with 17 bases in between. CDR3 in DNA: TGTGCCAGCAGCGTAGAAGACGCGGGGCCTTATTACAATGAGCAGTTCTTC. This sequence encodes CASSVEDAGPYYNEQFF. Complete variable domain (other parts from reference TRBV9 and TRBJ2-1): DSGVTQTPKHLITATGQRVTLRCSPRSGDLSVYWYQQSLDQGLQFLIQYYNGEERAKGNILERFSAQQFPDLHSELNLSSLELGDSALYFCASSVEDAGPYYNEQFFGPGTRLTVL.

The chain uses TRBV18 and TRBJ1-4; possibly TRBD1 for D (6 bases). There are 14 residues in the CDR3. Germline CDR1 KGHSH, CDR2 LQKENI. Trimming removed 5 bases at V and 5 bases at J, with 12 bases between. CDR3 DNA sequence: TGTGCCAGCTCATTACTCCAGGGGAATGAAAAACTGTTTTTT. It specifies CASSLLQGNEKLFF.

J is TRBJ2-7 and V is TRBV15, with D unresolved. CDR1 is LNHNV, CDR2 YYDKDF, per germline (reference sequence). The length of the CDR3 is 14 residues. The V end lost 0 bases, the J end lost 2 bases, and 8 bases lay between the germline ends. The CDR3 loop reads CATSRDVLAYEQYF. In DNA, the CDR3 is TGTGCCACCAGCAGAGATGTGCTAGCCTACGAGCAGTACTTC.